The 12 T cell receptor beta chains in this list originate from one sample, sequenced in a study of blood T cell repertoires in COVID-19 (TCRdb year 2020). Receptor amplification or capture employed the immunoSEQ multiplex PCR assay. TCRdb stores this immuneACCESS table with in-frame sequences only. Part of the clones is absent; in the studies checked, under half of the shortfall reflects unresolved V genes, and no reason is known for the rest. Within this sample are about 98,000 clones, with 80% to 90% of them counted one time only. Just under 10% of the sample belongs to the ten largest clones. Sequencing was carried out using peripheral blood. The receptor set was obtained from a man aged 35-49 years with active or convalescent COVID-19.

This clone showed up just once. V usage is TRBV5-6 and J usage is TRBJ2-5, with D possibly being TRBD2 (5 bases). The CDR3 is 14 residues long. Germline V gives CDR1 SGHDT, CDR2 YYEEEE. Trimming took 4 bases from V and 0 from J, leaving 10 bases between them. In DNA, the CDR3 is TGTGCCAGCAGCCGTACTAGGGACCAAGAGACCCAGTACTTC. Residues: CASSRTRDQETQYF.

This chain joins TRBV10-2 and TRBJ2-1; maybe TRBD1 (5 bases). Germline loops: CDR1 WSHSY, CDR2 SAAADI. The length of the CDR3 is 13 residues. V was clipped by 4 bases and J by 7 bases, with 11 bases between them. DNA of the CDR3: TGCGCCAGCAGTGGTAAAGGGGCGAATGAGCAGTTCTTC. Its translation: CASSGKGANEQFF.

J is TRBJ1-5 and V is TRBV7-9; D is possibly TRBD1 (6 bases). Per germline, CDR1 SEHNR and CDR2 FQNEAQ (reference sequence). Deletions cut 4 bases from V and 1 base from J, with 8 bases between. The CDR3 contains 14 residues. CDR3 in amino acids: CASSYDRSNQPQHF. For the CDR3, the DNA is TGTGCCAGCAGCTATGACAGGAGCAATCAGCCCCAGCATTTT.

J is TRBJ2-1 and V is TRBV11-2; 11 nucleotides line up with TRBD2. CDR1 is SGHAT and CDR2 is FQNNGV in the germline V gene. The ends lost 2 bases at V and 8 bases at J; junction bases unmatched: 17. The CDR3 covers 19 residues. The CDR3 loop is CASSLNPRTSGGPLDEQFF. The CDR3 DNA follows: TGTGCCAGCAGCTTAAACCCCCGAACTAGCGGGGGACCCCTAGATGAGCAGTTCTTC.

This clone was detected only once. The CDR3 reads CASSFYAGSTDTQYF. The CDR3 bases are TGTGCCAGCAGCTTTTACGCAGGGAGCACAGATACGCAGTATTTT. This sequence joins TRBV11-1 and TRBJ2-3, with D tentatively TRBD1 (5 bases). Germline CDR1 SGHAT, CDR2 FQDESV (reference sequence). The V gene lost 3 bases and the J gene lost 0 bases, with 10 bases spanning the gap. The CDR3 totals 15 residues. The variable domain in full, completed from reference TRBV11-1 and TRBJ2-3, reads EAEVAQSPRYKITEKSQAVAFWCDPISGHATLYWYRQILGQGPELLVQFQDESVVDDSQLPKDRFSAERLKGVDSTLKIQPAELGDSAMYLCASSFYAGSTDTQYFGPGTRLTVL.

For the CDR3, the DNA is TGTGCCAGCAGCCCTCGACAGGGTTGGACTGAAGCTTTCTTT. Protein: CASSPRQGWTEAFF. The rearrangement uses TRBV3-1 (or the pseudogene TRBV3-2) and TRBJ1-1; 7 nucleotides agree with TRBD1. The CDR3 totals 14 residues. The J segment lost 5 bases and the V segment lost 4 bases, leaving 7 bases of the junction unmatched. Germline V gene lookup returns CDR1 LGHDT and CDR2 YNNKEL (reference sequence).

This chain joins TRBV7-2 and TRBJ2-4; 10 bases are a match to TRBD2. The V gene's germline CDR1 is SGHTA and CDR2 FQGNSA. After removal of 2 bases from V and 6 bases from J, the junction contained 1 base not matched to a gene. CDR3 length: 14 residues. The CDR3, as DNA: TGTGCCAGCAGCTTATTAGCGGGGGGAAACATTCAGTACTTC. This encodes CASSLLAGGNIQYF.

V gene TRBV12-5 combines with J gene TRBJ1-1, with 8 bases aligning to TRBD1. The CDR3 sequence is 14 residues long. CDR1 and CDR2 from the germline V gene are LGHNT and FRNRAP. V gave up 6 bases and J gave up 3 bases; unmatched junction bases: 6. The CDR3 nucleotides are TGTGCTAGTGGCCCTACAGGGGGGGACACTGAAGCTTTCTTT. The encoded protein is CASGPTGGDTEAFF.

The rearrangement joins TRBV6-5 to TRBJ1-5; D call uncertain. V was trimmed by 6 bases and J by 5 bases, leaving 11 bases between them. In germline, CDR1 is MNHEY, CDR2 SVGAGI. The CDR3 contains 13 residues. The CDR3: CASSPGAYQPQHF. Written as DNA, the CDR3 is TGTGCCAGCAGCCCCGGAGCCTATCAGCCCCAGCATTTT.

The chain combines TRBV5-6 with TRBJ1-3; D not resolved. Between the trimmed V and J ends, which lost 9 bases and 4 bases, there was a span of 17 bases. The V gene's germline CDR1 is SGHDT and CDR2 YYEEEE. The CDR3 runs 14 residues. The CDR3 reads CATRGWAAGNTIYF. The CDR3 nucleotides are TGTGCCACCCGAGGGTGGGCAGCAGGAAACACCATATATTTT. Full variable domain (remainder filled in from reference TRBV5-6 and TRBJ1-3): DAGVTQSPTHLIKTRGQQVTLRCSPKSGHDTVSWYQQALGQGPQFIFQYYEEEERQRGNFPDRFSGHQFPNYSSELNVNALLLGDSALYLCATRGWAAGNTIYFGEGSWLTVV.

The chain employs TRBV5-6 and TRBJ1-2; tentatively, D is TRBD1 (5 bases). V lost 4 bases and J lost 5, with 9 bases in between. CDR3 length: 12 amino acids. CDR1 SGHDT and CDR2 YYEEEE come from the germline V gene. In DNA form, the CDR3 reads TGTGCCAGCAGCGAAGGGGTGTATGGCTACACCTTC. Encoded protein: CASSEGVYGYTF.

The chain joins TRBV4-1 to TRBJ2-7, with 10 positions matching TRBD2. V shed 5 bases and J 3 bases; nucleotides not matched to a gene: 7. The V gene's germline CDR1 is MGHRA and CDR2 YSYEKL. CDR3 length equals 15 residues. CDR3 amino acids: CASSTTSGELYEQYF. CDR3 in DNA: TGCGCCAGCAGCACTACTAGCGGGGAGCTCTACGAGCAGTACTTC.